The TCR beta chain under discussion was sequenced for a study of CD8 T cells in Susac syndrome. Study results and caveats: By the study's own acknowledgment, its TCR sequencing and HLA analysis included relatively few individuals.

As to this clonotype: Its cognate antigen is unknown.

With random hexamers, roughly 0.45 to 1 ug RNA was reverse transcribed. TCRdb independently ran MiXCR on the immunoSEQ multiplex PCR reads; one entry per CDR3 protein. In the table there are around 130,000 distinct CDR3 sequences, approximately 95% of which are singletons. With 1 base clipped from V and 4 bases from J, the junction kept 4 bases outside the gene matches. Germline loops: CDR1 DFQATT, CDR2 SNEGSKA (reference sequence). The CDR3 covers 13 residues. CD8+ and CD4+ T cells were negatively isolated; TEMRA cells were FACS-enriched. This sequence originates from a human donor with multiple sclerosis. The rearrangement links TRBV20-1 to TRBJ2-7; 7 nucleotides agree with TRBD2. The sequencing input was CD4+ T cells from PBMCs. The CDR3 DNA sequence: TGCAGTGCTAGAGGTCCTAGCGGTTACGAGCAGTACTTC. Protein sequence: CSARGPSGYEQYF.